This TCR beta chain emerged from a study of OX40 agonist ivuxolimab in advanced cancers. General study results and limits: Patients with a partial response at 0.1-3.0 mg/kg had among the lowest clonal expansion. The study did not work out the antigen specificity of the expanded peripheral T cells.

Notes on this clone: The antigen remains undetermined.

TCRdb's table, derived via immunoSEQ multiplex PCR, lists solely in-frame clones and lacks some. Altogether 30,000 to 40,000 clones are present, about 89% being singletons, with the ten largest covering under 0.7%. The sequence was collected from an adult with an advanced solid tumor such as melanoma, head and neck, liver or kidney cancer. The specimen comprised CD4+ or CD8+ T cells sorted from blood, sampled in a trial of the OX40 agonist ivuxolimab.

CDR3 DNA sequence: TGTGCCAGCAGCCTGGGGACAGGTGAATTCGGGTATGGCTACACCTTC. This gives the protein CASSLGTGEFGYGYTF. The chain couples TRBV2 to TRBJ1-2, with 8 positions matching TRBD1. Per the germline V gene, CDR1 is SNHLY and CDR2 is FYNNEI. Trimming cost V 6 bases and J 5 bases; bases outside gene matches: 14. CDR3 length equals 16 residues.